This entry describes one T cell receptor (beta chain). The sample is drawn from a study of blood T cell repertoires in COVID-19. Across the study: COVID-19 samples from acute and convalescent phases originated in the United States, Italy and Spain. PBMCs, B-cell-depleted T cells, or T cells provided the cDNA or gDNA that made up the material.

This CDR3 region has 21 residues. Original analysis: Using reference gene primer amplification, nucleated cell counts were estimated. Using immunoSEQ multiplex PCR, the repertoire was profiled, and TCRdb retains in-frame clones only, with some absent. D and trimming were read from the DNA, whereas the V and J calls and clone size are those reported in that table. Of approximately 180,000 clones in the sample, about 81% were seen once. Sequencing input: peripheral blood. The chain carries TRBV21-1 and TRBJ2-1; TRBD2 was called by the table and not checked on the DNA. TRBV21-1 represents a pseudogene. The TCR comes from a woman in her 70s with acute or convalescent COVID-19. The CDR3 DNA reads TGTGCCAGCAGCTTCGCACCCCCGGGACTAGCGGCCCGGAGGGCCTACAATGAGCAGTTCTTC. Translating gives CASSFAPPGLAARRAYNEQFF.